These 14 T cell receptor beta chains were sequenced from one sample in a study of immune evolution from preneoplasia to lung adenocarcinoma. Profiled with immunoSEQ multiplex PCR; TCRdb holds only in-frame clones, not every one. Seen here are thousands of clones, around 80% observed once, and the top ten hold more than 10%. Sequencing used FFPE lung adenocarcinoma in situ tissue. Every receptor here comes from a person in their sixties or seventies with lung adenocarcinoma.

The J gene is TRBJ2-2, the V gene TRBV30; the match to TRBD1 covers 8 bases. Germline V gene data show CDR1 as GTSNPN and CDR2 as SVGIG (reference sequence). The V segment lost 0 bases and the J segment 6 bases; nucleotides outside the gene matches: 3. This CDR3 contains 14 residues. The DNA of the CDR3 is TGTGCCTGGAGTGTGGGGACAGGCTCCGGGGAGCTGTTTTTT. This encodes CAWSVGTGSGELFF.

V usage is TRBV18 and J usage is TRBJ1-5; tentatively, D is TRBD1 (5 bases). Trimming shortened V by 3 bases and J by 3 bases, and 9 bases separated the two germline ends. Germline loops: CDR1 KGHSH, CDR2 LQKENI. This CDR3 spans 14 amino acids. The CDR3 region is CASSPEGANQPQHF. The CDR3 region has the DNA TGTGCCAGCTCACCGGAAGGGGCCAATCAGCCCCAGCATTTT.

DNA of the CDR3: TGTGCCAGCAGCTTTCTCGGGAATTCACCCCTCCACTTT. It yields the protein CASSFLGNSPLHF. The gene calls are TRBV5-4 and TRBJ1-6, with D uncertain. V was clipped by 2 bases and J by 7 bases, with 7 bases between them. This CDR3 has 13 residues. CDR1 SGHNT and CDR2 YYREEE come from the germline V gene (reference sequence).

The J gene is TRBJ2-3, the V gene TRBV4-1, with 7 nucleotides matching TRBD1. With 1 base clipped from V and 3 bases from J, the junction kept 4 bases outside the gene matches. Germline CDR1 reads MGHRA; CDR2 reads YSYEKL. The CDR3 covers 15 residues. In DNA, the CDR3 is TGCGCCAGCAGCCAAGCGGGACAGTCTACAGATACGCAGTATTTT. Translated, it gives CASSQAGQSTDTQYF.

The rearrangement joins TRBV2 to TRBJ2-7, with 9 positions matching TRBD1. The ends lost 6 bases at V and 2 bases at J; junction bases unmatched: 11. CDR1 is SNHLY and CDR2 is FYNNEI in the germline V gene. The CDR3 runs to 16 residues. CDR3 region: CASSPRGQGLPYEQYF. The CDR3 DNA reads as TGTGCCAGCAGCCCCCGAGGACAGGGGTTACCCTACGAGCAGTACTTC.

The V call is TRBV4-3, the J call TRBJ1-2; no clear D. Germline CDR1 reads LGHNA; CDR2 reads YSLEER. CDR3 length: 15 amino acids. V gave up 1 base and J gave up 2 bases, with 11 bases separating them. CDR3 nucleotides: TGCGCCAGCAGCCAAGCGGCGGCGGGGAACTATGGCTACACCTTC. Amino acid sequence: CASSQAAAGNYGYTF.

This clone was observed a few times. DNA of the CDR3: TGTGCCAGCAGCCAAGAGACCGGGGGATCCTACAATGAGCAGTTCTTC. Residues: CASSQETGGSYNEQFF. The rearrangement links TRBV4-2 to TRBJ2-1, with D possibly being TRBD2 (6 bases). This CDR3 has 16 amino acids. With 0 bases removed from V and 1 base from J, the gap between germline ends came to 10 bases. Germline assignment: CDR1 LGHNA and CDR2 YNFKEQ.

The chain joins TRBV4-3 to TRBJ1-1, with a weak D call TRBD1 (5 bases). The V and J ends lost 6 bases and 1 base respectively, with 9 bases between them. The CDR3 has 13 amino acids. The germline V gene encodes CDR1 LGHNA and CDR2 YSLEER. DNA of the CDR3: TGCGCCAGCAGAGACAGACAGAACACTGAAGCTTTCTTT. Residues: CASRDRQNTEAFF.

V gene TRBV6-6 combines with J gene TRBJ2-3; 12 nucleotides align to TRBD2. The CDR3 runs 16 residues. Germline loops: CDR1 MNHNY, CDR2 SVGAGI (reference sequence). The V segment lost 2 bases and the J segment 4 bases; nucleotides outside the gene matches: 4. Written as DNA, the CDR3 is TGTGCCAGCAGTTACCCTAGCGGGGGGGCCCCAGATACGCAGTATTTT. This gives the protein CASSYPSGGAPDTQYF.

The V and J genes are TRBV2 and TRBJ1-1, with D possibly matching TRBD1 (5 bases). The CDR3 has 12 amino acids. The V end was cut by 4 bases, the J end by 7 bases, with 10 bases between. The germline V gene encodes CDR1 SNHLY and CDR2 FYNNEI. CDR3 region: CASSGQGVEAFF. The CDR3 DNA follows: TGTGCCAGCAGTGGTCAGGGCGTTGAAGCTTTCTTT.

The V gene is TRBV7-3, the J gene TRBJ2-5; D ambiguous. The CDR3 loop spans 13 amino acids. Trimming shortened V by 4 bases and J by 5 bases, and 11 bases separated the two germline ends. Germline V lookup: CDR1 SGHTA, CDR2 FQGTGA. In DNA form, the CDR3 reads TGTGCCAGCAGCTCATCAATGGGGGAGACCCAGTACTTC. Its translation is CASSSSMGETQYF.

This clone occurred a few times. The V and J genes are TRBV5-1 and TRBJ2-7; tentative D call: TRBD2 (5 bases). The germline gives CDR1 SGHRS, CDR2 YFSETQ. The CDR3 is made up of 14 amino acids. V was shortened by 3 bases and J by 2 bases, with 12 bases between the two germline ends. CDR3: CASSSRGSAYEQYF. The CDR3 region has the DNA TGCGCCAGCAGCTCCAGAGGGTCGGCCTACGAGCAGTACTTC.

The V gene is TRBV4-1, the J gene TRBJ2-2; perhaps TRBD2 as D (5 bases). Germline values: CDR1 MGHRA, CDR2 YSYEKL. This CDR3 has 20 amino acids. Trimming removed 2 bases from V and 5 bases from J, with 27 bases in between. This CDR3 reads CASSQRSLWNRGSDTGELFF. The CDR3 nucleotides are TGCGCCAGCAGCCAACGTAGCCTGTGGAACCGGGGATCAGATACCGGGGAGCTGTTTTTT.

This clone was picked up a small number of times. The chain links TRBV20-1 to TRBJ2-7; D is ambiguous. V was pared by 1 base and J by 3 bases, with 4 bases between. The CDR3 has 11 amino acids. CDR1 is DFQATT and CDR2 is SNEGSKA in the germline V gene (reference sequence). The CDR3 protein is CSARGGYEQYF. CDR3 coding DNA: TGCAGTGCTAGAGGGGGCTACGAGCAGTACTTC.